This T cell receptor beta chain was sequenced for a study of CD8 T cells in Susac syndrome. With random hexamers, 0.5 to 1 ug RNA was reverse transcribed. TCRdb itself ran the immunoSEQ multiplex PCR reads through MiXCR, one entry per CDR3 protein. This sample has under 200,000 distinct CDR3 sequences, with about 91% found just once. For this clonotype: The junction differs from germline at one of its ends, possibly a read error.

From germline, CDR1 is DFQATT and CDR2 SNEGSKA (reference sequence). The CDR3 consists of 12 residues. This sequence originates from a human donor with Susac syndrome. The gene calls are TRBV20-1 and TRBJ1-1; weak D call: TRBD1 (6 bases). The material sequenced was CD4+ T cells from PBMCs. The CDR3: CSAPSWDTEAFF. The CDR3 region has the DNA TGCAGTGCCCCATCATGGGACACTGAAGCCTTCTTT.